This T cell receptor beta chain was identified during a study of OX40 agonist ivuxolimab in advanced cancers. With regard to the full study: The costimulatory receptor OX40 (CD134) was targeted by ivuxolimab, a fully human IgG2 agonistic monoclonal antibody. Intravenous ivuxolimab was administered to patients every 2 weeks at six dose levels: 0.01, 0.1, 0.3, 1.5, 3 and 10 mg/kg. Of the roughly 53 patients in dose escalation, about 20 had hepatocellular carcinoma, about 15 had melanoma, 9 had renal cell carcinoma and 9 had head and neck cancer. The dose-escalation cohort was about 83% male with a mean age of about 58 years, ranging from 23 to 79. Prior anti-PD-1, anti-PD-L1 or anti-CTLA-4 therapy was permitted, and approximately 39% of dose-escalation patients had received checkpoint inhibitors. Three dose-escalation patients achieved partial responses, one with hepatocellular carcinoma and two with cutaneous melanoma. Peripheral TCRbeta sequencing aimed to test whether ivuxolimab altered TCR sequence diversity and caused clonal T-cell expansion. The monotherapy dose-escalation portion (N ≈ 50 patients) of the phase I ivuxolimab trial is reported in the paper.

A word on this clone: Its antigen specificity is not known. Within one base of it there is no much larger clone, and no base qualities were kept.

The germline V gene sets CDR1 to SGHTA and CDR2 to FQGTGA. V loses 5 bases, J loses 6 bases, and the germline ends lie 12 bases apart. The CDR3 sequence holds 13 residues, the cysteine and phenylalanine included. Of all the DNA, just the CDR3 is kept, 39 bases in frame from base 1. For sequencing of the TCRbeta CDR3 region, genomic DNA was extracted from the sorted cells. The immunoSEQ Assay was used for sequencing of TCRbeta CDR3 regions. TCRdb took over this immuneACCESS table, retaining in-frame rearrangements with V and J assigned. Such tables are incomplete; in checked studies, under half of the missing clones stem from an unresolved V gene, and the remainder is unexplained. A total of over 75,000 clones appear in this sample, about 90% of them only once. The leading ten clones occupy roughly 8.7% of the sample. Study-wide findings and limitations: Clonal expansion of both CD4+ and CD8+ blood T cells was observed from baseline to week 6 at doses 0.1 to 3.0 mg/kg. After ivuxolimab, more expanded clones were found on average in CD8+ T cells than in CD4+ T cells. Antigen specificity was not determined for the clonally expanded peripheral T cells. In the 0.1-3.0 mg/kg groups, partial responders had among the lowest normalized peripheral clonal expansion, particularly in CD8+ T cells. Low levels of normalized T-cell clonal expansion were also shown by some nonresponding patients.

The trial excluded patients who had a history of autoimmune disease or were on systemic immunosuppression. In every dose cohort, peripheral blood was drawn for TCR sequencing at baseline, cycle 4 day 1, and cycle 7 day 1. The samples were taken from a phase I, first-in-human, multicenter, open-label dose-escalation trial of ivuxolimab. Adults with locally advanced or metastatic melanoma, renal cell, hepatocellular, or head and neck squamous cell carcinoma were enrolled in the trial. Before TCR sequencing, CD4+ and CD8+ T cells were separately sorted from peripheral blood. The sequences come from CD4+ or CD8+ T cells sorted from blood, collected in a trial of the OX40 agonist ivuxolimab. This receptor chain uses TRBV7-3 and TRBJ2-3; the D gene is possibly TRBD1 or TRBD2, each agreeing over 5 bases. The sequence was obtained from an adult with an advanced solid tumor such as melanoma, head and neck, liver or kidney cancer. The DNA sequence follows: TGTGCCAGCAGCCCCGAGGGGCTGGATACGCAGTATTTT. This sequence encodes CASSPEGLDTQYF.